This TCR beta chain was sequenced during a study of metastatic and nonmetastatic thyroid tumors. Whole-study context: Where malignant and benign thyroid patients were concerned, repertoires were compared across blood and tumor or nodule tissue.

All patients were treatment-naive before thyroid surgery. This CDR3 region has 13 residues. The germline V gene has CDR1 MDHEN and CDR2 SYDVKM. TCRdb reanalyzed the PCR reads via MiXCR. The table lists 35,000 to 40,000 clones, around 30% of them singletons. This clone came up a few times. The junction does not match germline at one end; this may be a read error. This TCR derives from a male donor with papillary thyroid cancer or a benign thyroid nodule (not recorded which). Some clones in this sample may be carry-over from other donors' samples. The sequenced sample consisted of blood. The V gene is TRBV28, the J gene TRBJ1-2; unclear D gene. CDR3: CACSFLGNYGYTF. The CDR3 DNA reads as TGTGCCTGCAGTTTCCTGGGTAACTATGGCTACACCTTC.